These 7 T cell receptor beta chains were sequenced from one sample in a study of T cell clones after liver transplantation (dated by TCRdb to between 2018 and 2021). Libraries were prepared through the immunoSEQ multiplex PCR assay. TCRdb obtained this table from immuneACCESS and retained in-frame rearrangements with V and J assigned. These tables miss some clones; where compared with another copy, unresolved V genes account for less than half of the shortfall, and the remainder is unexplained. The sample table records nearly 45,000 clones; 86% of these occur just once. The leading ten clones occupy roughly 2.5% of the sample. Here the sequenced sample was CD4+ T cells from blood, taken 24 months after liver transplant. These receptors were taken from a human patient who received a liver transplant. Once a transplant has taken place, some T cells may be donor derived.

V gene TRBV5-1 combines with J gene TRBJ2-7, with D possibly matching TRBD2 (6 bases). V was trimmed by 0 bases and J by 2 bases, leaving 9 bases between them. The CDR3 has 14 amino acids. Germline loops: CDR1 SGHRS, CDR2 YFSETQ. CDR3 protein: CASSLAGGTYEQYF. The CDR3 DNA reads TGCGCCAGCAGCTTGGCCGGGGGAACCTACGAGCAGTACTTC.

The gene calls are TRBV7-6 and TRBJ1-1, with 10 bases aligning to TRBD1. V dropped 5 bases and J dropped 7; count of bases not matched to a gene: 4. CDR1 and CDR2 (germline): SGHVS, FNYEAQ. CDR3 length: 13 residues. In nucleotides, the CDR3 is TGTGCCAGCAGCCAGGGACAGGGGATTGAAGCTTTCTTT. Encoded protein: CASSQGQGIEAFF.

In this sample, this clone turned up once. This chain links TRBV7-8 with TRBJ1-3; D gene ambiguous. Germline loops: CDR1 SGHVS, CDR2 FQNEAQ. The CDR3 runs to 18 residues. The germline V and J ends were trimmed by 1 base and 2 bases, with 18 bases remaining between them. The CDR3 loop reads CASSLVKGSILPGNTIYF. CDR3 bases: TGTGCCAGCAGCTTAGTCAAAGGGTCGATATTACCTGGAAACACCATATATTTT.

The V and J genes are TRBV19 and TRBJ1-1; D unclear. Trimming took 3 bases from V and 1 from J, leaving 6 bases between them. The germline CDR1 and CDR2 sequences are LNHDA and SQIVND (reference sequence). The CDR3 runs to 13 residues. In nucleotides, the CDR3 is TGTGCCAGTAGTATGTGGGGGAACACTGAAGCTTTCTTT. It encodes CASSMWGNTEAFF. The full variable domain, completed using reference TRBV19 and TRBJ1-1, is DGGITQSPKYLFRKEGQNVTLSCEQNLNHDAMYWYRQDPGQGLRLIYYSQIVNDFQKGDIAEGYSVSREKKESFPLTVTSAQKNPTAFYLCASSMWGNTEAFFGQGTRLTVV.

This clone was recorded only once. The gene calls are TRBV7-2 and TRBJ1-1; D uncertain. The germline gives CDR1 SGHTA, CDR2 FQGNSA. V was pared by 2 bases and J by 2 bases, with 9 bases between. This CDR3 has 14 amino acids. The DNA for the CDR3 is TGTGCCAGCAGCTTATTGATGGGCAACACTGAAGCTTTCTTT. Translation gives CASSLLMGNTEAFF.

The chain carries TRBV9 and TRBJ2-1; D may correspond to TRBD1 or TRBD2 (5 bases each). Germline V gene sequence: CDR1 SGDLS, CDR2 YYNGEE. V gave up 0 bases and J gave up 6 bases, with 16 bases separating them. This CDR3 region has 16 residues. For the CDR3, the DNA is TGTGCCAGCAGCGTAGATTTGAGGGGAAAGGGCAATGAGCAGTTCTTC. Its protein is CASSVDLRGKGNEQFF.

The rearrangement joins TRBV7-9 to TRBJ1-4; D gene uncertain. The germline V gene encodes CDR1 SEHNR and CDR2 FQNEAQ (reference sequence). This CDR3 is 13 amino acids long. V was clipped by 1 base and J by 8 bases, with 8 bases between them. CDR3 amino acids: CASSLVTVEKLFF. The CDR3 bases are TGTGCCAGCAGCTTAGTGACCGTGGAAAAACTGTTTTTT.